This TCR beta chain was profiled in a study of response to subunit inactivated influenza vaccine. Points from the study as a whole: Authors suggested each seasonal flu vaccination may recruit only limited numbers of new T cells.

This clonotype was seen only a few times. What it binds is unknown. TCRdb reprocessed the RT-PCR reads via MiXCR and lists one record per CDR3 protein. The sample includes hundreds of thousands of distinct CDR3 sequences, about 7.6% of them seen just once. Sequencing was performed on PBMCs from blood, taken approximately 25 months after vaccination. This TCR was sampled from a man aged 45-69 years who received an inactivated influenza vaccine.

CDR3 sequence (DNA): TGCGCCAGCAGCCAAGACGTCCGGGTCTTGAACACTGAAGCTTTCTTT. Its protein product is CASSQDVRVLNTEAFF. The gene calls are TRBV4-3 and TRBJ1-1; no clear D gene. The CDR3 totals 16 residues. Looked up from germline, CDR1 is LGHNA and CDR2 is YSLEER. The V gene lost 0 bases and the J gene lost 0 bases, with 11 bases spanning the gap.